This TCR beta chain emerged from a study of shared clonotypes between healthy human individuals. Study-level findings and limits: Generation of non-shared clonotypes was less probable than generation of clonotypes shared by all four donors.

Regarding this clone: Its antigen is as yet unknown.

This table comes from immunoSEQ multiplex PCR, and its TCRdb copy is limited to in-frame clones, with some not included. The data show about 2.4 million clones, with about 92% seen just once and 0.11% to 0.15% held by the top ten. V shed 0 bases and J 2 bases; nucleotides not matched to a gene: 3. Germline CDR1 is SGHDN and CDR2 is FVKESK. This CDR3 is 17 amino acids long. The sequenced sample was naive CD4+ T cells sorted from blood. Subset here: CD45RA+ positively selected. The clonotype originates from a man aged 18 to 35 in good health. The chain employs TRBV14 and TRBJ2-1; TRBD2 agrees at 11 bases. The CDR3 spells CASSQDRGLAAYNEQFF. The CDR3 DNA sequence: TGTGCCAGCAGCCAAGATAGGGGACTAGCGGCCTACAATGAGCAGTTCTTC.